The 19 T cell receptor beta chains presented below share a single source sample, sequenced in a study of identical twins. TCRdb itself ran the 5' RACE reads through MiXCR, one entry per CDR3 protein. The sample shows a few hundred thousand distinct CDR3 sequences, roughly 8% of them seen only once. In addition, the sample was reused for a study of yellow fever vaccine responses in identical twins.

The specimen sequenced was CD8+ T cells sorted from blood. The receptors were sampled from a woman aged 18-29 years in good health.

The CDR3 DNA sequence: TGCAGTGCAAAGAGCATCCGGGACACTAGGACTAGCGCGTCCTACGAGCAGTACTTC. Translation: CSAKSIRDTRTSASYEQYF. The rearrangement uses TRBV20-1 and TRBJ2-7, with TRBD2 matching over 9 bases. The CDR3 spans 19 residues. Trimming cost V 6 bases and J 1 base; bases outside gene matches: 22. Per germline, CDR1 DFQATT and CDR2 SNEGSKA (reference sequence).

This clonotype occurred a few times. The chain employs TRBV4-2 and TRBJ2-3, with 7 positions matching TRBD1. Germline V gives CDR1 LGHNA, CDR2 YNFKEQ. V lost 9 bases, J lost 5 bases, and 5 bases stayed unmatched. The CDR3 is made up of 12 amino acids. CDR3 bases: TGTGCCAGTAGAAGACAGGGAGATACGCAGTATTTT. Translation gives CASRRQGDTQYF.

This clonotype was found a few times. This chain connects TRBV11-2 to TRBJ2-2; D uncertain. The germline V gene has CDR1 SGHAT and CDR2 FQNNGV. V was clipped by 3 bases and J by 0 bases, with 14 bases between them. This CDR3 comprises 17 residues. This CDR3 is CASSFYFRPSNTGELFF. The CDR3 nucleotides are TGTGCCAGCAGCTTTTATTTCAGGCCCTCGAACACCGGGGAGCTGTTTTTT.

The CDR3 region has the DNA TGTGCCAGCAGCTTAATCCCTATTTGGGGTAGCGGGGGGCAGGGCAATGAGCAGTTCTTC. This codes for CASSLIPIWGSGGQGNEQFF. The chain couples TRBV7-3 to TRBJ2-1; 10 bases line up with TRBD2. The CDR3 is made up of 20 amino acids. V lost 1 base to trimming and J lost 6 bases; unmatched junction nucleotides: 18. CDR1 is SGHTA, CDR2 FQGTGA, per germline. The full variable domain, rest sourced from reference TRBV7-3 and TRBJ2-1, is GAGVSQTPSNKVTEKGKYVELRCDPISGHTALYWYRQSLGQGPEFLIYFQGTGAADDSGLPNDRFFAVRPEGSVSTLKIQRTERGDSAVYLCASSLIPIWGSGGQGNEQFFGPGTRLTVL.

The chain employs TRBV5-6 and TRBJ1-6; D not resolved. The CDR3 extends over 14 amino acids. Germline values: CDR1 SGHDT, CDR2 YYEEEE. Trimming took off 4 bases at V and 5 bases at J, with 10 bases between the two ends. The CDR3 reads CASSTDWDNSPLHF. The CDR3 DNA follows: TGTGCCAGCAGCACCGACTGGGATAATTCACCCCTCCACTTT.

This chain uses TRBV6-2 or TRBV6-3 with TRBJ2-7; tentatively, D is TRBD1 (6 bases). Deletions cut 5 bases from V and 1 base from J, with 12 bases between. The germline gives CDR1 MNHEY, CDR2 SVGEGT. This CDR3 region has 14 residues. The CDR3 DNA reads TGTGCCAGCAGTGGACGAGGACAGTCCTACGAGCAGTACTTC. Its protein product is CASSGRGQSYEQYF.

This chain links TRBV24-1 with TRBJ2-3; the D is unclear. The CDR3 has 14 amino acids. Per the germline V gene, CDR1 is KGHDR and CDR2 is SFDVKD. The V and J ends lost 0 bases and 1 base respectively, with 4 bases between them. The chain's CDR3 is CATSDLGGTDTQYF. The DNA of the CDR3 is TGTGCCACCAGTGATTTGGGGGGCACAGATACGCAGTATTTT.

This clonotype has at least ten counts. This CDR3 is CASSWTGPYEQYF. CDR3 nucleotide sequence: TGTGCCAGCAGCTGGACAGGGCCCTACGAGCAGTACTTC. The chain carries TRBV27 and TRBJ2-7, with 8 positions matching TRBD1. The V gene's germline CDR1 is MNHEY and CDR2 SMNVEV (reference sequence). Trimming removed 6 bases from V and 2 bases from J; junction bases left unmatched: 3. The CDR3 contains 13 residues.

This clonotype was seen many times. This chain joins TRBV12-3 or TRBV12-4 and TRBJ2-7; unclear D gene. The CDR3 runs 13 residues. V lost 4 bases and J 3 bases, leaving 10 bases between the germline ends. CDR3 sequence reads: CASSSLDGYEQYF. Written as DNA, the CDR3 is TGTGCCAGCAGTTCCCTGGACGGCTACGAGCAGTACTTC.

This chain connects TRBV12-3 or TRBV12-4 to TRBJ2-7; D remains unclear. The V end lost 0 bases, the J end lost 4 bases, and 7 bases lay between the germline ends. The CDR3 is made up of 13 amino acids. CDR3: CASSLALAYEQYF. The CDR3 DNA follows: TGTGCCAGCAGTTTAGCGCTGGCATACGAGCAGTACTTC.

This clonotype was seen a few times. V and J are TRBV29-1 and TRBJ1-2; no definite D call. The CDR3 sequence is 13 residues long. The germline V gene encodes CDR1 SQVTM and CDR2 ANQGSEA. V shed 0 bases and J shed 8 bases, with 13 bases lying between them. CDR3 nucleotide sequence: TGCAGCGTTGAAGAGGGAGGGCTAGGCGGCTACACCTTC. Encoded protein: CSVEEGGLGGYTF.

This clonotype was picked up many times. The V and J genes are TRBV6-2 or TRBV6-3 and TRBJ1-1; D unclear. Trimming pared 7 bases from V and 7 bases from J, leaving 16 bases between. The CDR3 loop spans 13 amino acids. Per germline, CDR1 MNHEY and CDR2 SVGEGT. CDR3 amino acids: CASTFTAGSEAFF. As DNA, the CDR3 is TGTGCCAGCACCTTTACCGCCGGGAGTGAAGCTTTCTTT.

Only a few counts were recorded for this clonotype. V gene TRBV2 combines with J gene TRBJ2-1; TRBD2 aligns across 11 bases. CDR1 and CDR2 from the germline V gene are SNHLY and FYNNEI. The trim removed 4 bases at V and 10 bases at J, leaving 9 bases unmatched. There are 15 residues in the CDR3. CDR3 in amino acids: CASSAGLAEAWEQFF. CDR3 in DNA: TGTGCCAGCAGTGCGGGACTAGCGGAGGCTTGGGAGCAGTTCTTC.

This chain uses TRBV5-5 with TRBJ2-5; no definite D call. Germline assignment: CDR1 SGHKS and CDR2 YYEKEE (reference sequence). The CDR3 has 14 amino acids. V lost 0 bases, J lost 5 bases, and 11 bases lay in between. The CDR3 region is CASSLDPGVETQYF. CDR3 nucleotides: TGTGCCAGCAGCTTGGATCCTGGGGTGGAGACCCAGTACTTC.

Ten or more counts support this clonotype. The chain has TRBV20-1 and TRBJ1-4; D perhaps matches TRBD1 (6 bases). Germline loops: CDR1 DFQATT, CDR2 SNEGSKA (reference sequence). V gave up 2 bases and J gave up 3 bases, with 19 bases separating them. The CDR3 has 17 residues. CDR3 nucleotide sequence: TGCAGTGCTAGAAGTCAGGGGATAGTAGTGGCTAATGAAAAACTGTTTTTT. Translation: CSARSQGIVVANEKLFF.

There are a few counts of this clonotype. This chain joins TRBV15 and TRBJ2-1; D gene uncertain. Germline V gene lookup returns CDR1 LNHNV and CDR2 YYDKDF (reference sequence). Trimming cost V 0 bases and J 5 bases, with 8 bases left between them. The CDR3 sequence is 14 residues long. The CDR3 loop is CATSREGRNNEQFF. Written as DNA, the CDR3 is TGTGCCACCAGCAGAGAAGGACGGAACAATGAGCAGTTCTTC.

At least ten counts were recorded for this clonotype. The chain employs TRBV6-2 or TRBV6-3 and TRBJ2-1, with 9 bases aligning to TRBD2. This CDR3 has 15 amino acids. CDR1 MNHEY and CDR2 SVGEGT come from the germline V gene. The junction had 6 bases not matched to a gene; V was cut back by 0 bases and J by 9 bases. CDR3 residues: CASSYSASGKVEQFF. DNA of the CDR3: TGTGCCAGCAGTTACTCGGCTAGCGGGAAGGTTGAGCAGTTCTTC.

This clonotype came up many times. This chain connects TRBV29-1 to TRBJ2-5; D possibly corresponds to TRBD2 (6 bases). V was clipped by 4 bases and J by 2 bases, with 17 bases between them. The length of the CDR3 is 15 residues. CDR1 is SQVTM and CDR2 is ANQGSEA in the germline V gene. CDR3 residues: CSVVPPGTSQETQYF. CDR3 coding DNA: TGCAGCGTTGTGCCCCCCGGGACTTCACAAGAGACCCAGTACTTC.

This clonotype came up many times. J is TRBJ2-1 and V is TRBV11-2, with 9 positions matching TRBD1. Germline V gene sequence: CDR1 SGHAT, CDR2 FQNNGV. J gave up 2 bases and V 10 bases, and 6 bases lay outside the gene matches. The CDR3 length is 14 residues. The CDR3 region has the DNA TGTGCCACTACGACAGGGGGTCCCTACAATGAGCAGTTCTTC. Translation gives CATTTGGPYNEQFF.